This T cell receptor beta chain was captured by sequencing in a study of blood T cell repertoires in COVID-19. Study details: The cDNA or gDNA used as material had been derived from T cells, B-cell-depleted T cells, or PBMCs.

Authors' data handling: Using reference gene primer amplification, nucleated cell counts were estimated. Libraries were prepared by immunoSEQ multiplex PCR; TCRdb keeps only in-frame clonotypes and omits some of them. The DNA was the basis for D and trimming; V, J and clone size are from that table. The sample includes approximately 450,000 clones, approximately 90% of them seen just once. J lost 8 bases, V lost 1 base, and 2 bases had no gene match. The CDR3 totals 14 residues. CDR1 is SGHTA, CDR2 FQGNSA, per germline. This TCR came from a woman younger than 45 with acute or convalescent COVID-19. This sequence joins TRBV7-2 and TRBJ1-6; the match to TRBD1 covers 7 bases. The material sequenced was peripheral blood. Written as DNA, the CDR3 is TGTGCCAGCAGCTTAGTAGACAGGGATTCACCCCTCCACTTT. This translates into CASSLVDRDSPLHF.